Listed below are T cell receptor beta chains from one sample, sequenced in a study of blood T cell repertoires in COVID-19. The data were produced by immunoSEQ multiplex PCR, yet TCRdb's version contains in-frame clones alone and is incomplete. Among 150,000 to 200,000 clones listed, around 87% were seen once. Sequencing used peripheral blood. These receptors came from a woman older than 75 in a cohort sampled during active or convalescent COVID-19. Both conserved end residues are part of each CDR3. A D gene is named only where the DNA matches it firmly. Clone size is not always given. Where it is, it says once, few, many or a class for expanded clones.

CDR3 protein: CAWSVIGRRANEKLFF; CDR3 DNA: TGTGCCTGGAGTGTAATCGGGAGGAGGGCTAATGAAAAACTGTTTTTT; clone size: NA; V gene: TRBV30; D gene: NA; J gene: TRBJ1-4
CDR3 protein: CASPSPSTDTQYF; CDR3 DNA: TGTGCCTCCCCAAGCCCGAGCACAGATACGCAGTATTTT; clone size: NA; V gene: TRBV30; D gene: NA; J gene: TRBJ2-3
CDR3 protein: CASSTGAGVRLYGYTF; CDR3 DNA: TGTGCCAGTAGTACAGGCGCAGGGGTCCGACTCTATGGCTACACCTTC; clone size: NA; V gene: TRBV19; D gene: NA; J gene: TRBJ1-2
CDR3 protein: CASSSPRLGGSYEQYF; CDR3 DNA: TGTGCCAGCAGTTCCCCCCGGTTGGGGGGTTCCTACGAGCAGTACTTC; clone size: NA; V gene: TRBV6-2/TRBV6-3; D gene: NA; J gene: TRBJ2-7
CDR3 protein: CASSSIGAHNPPQHF; CDR3 DNA: TGTGCCAGCAGTTCAATAGGGGCCCATAATCCGCCCCAGCATTTT; clone size: NA; V gene: TRBV27; D gene: NA; J gene: TRBJ1-5
CDR3 protein: CASSQESGGTGELFF; CDR3 DNA: TGCGCCAGCAGCCAAGAATCGGGTGGCACCGGGGAGCTGTTTTTT; clone size: NA; V gene: TRBV4-3; D gene: NA; J gene: TRBJ2-2
CDR3 protein: CASSSDRVEYF; CDR3 DNA: TGTGCCAGCAGCTCAGACAGAGTTGAGTACTTC; clone size: NA; V gene: TRBV6-6; D gene: NA; J gene: TRBJ2-7
CDR3 protein: CAWSERLAGAVNEQFF; CDR3 DNA: TGTGCCTGGAGCGAGAGACTAGCGGGAGCTGTCAATGAGCAGTTCTTC; clone size: NA; V gene: TRBV30; D gene: TRBD2; J gene: TRBJ2-1
CDR3 protein: CASSLVYSAGSIEKLFF; CDR3 DNA: TGTGCCAGCAGCTTGGTTTACTCCGCAGGCTCTATCGAAAAACTGTTTTTT; clone size: NA; V gene: TRBV5-4; D gene: NA; J gene: TRBJ1-4
CDR3 protein: CASSPTPGGTRQGWADTQYF; CDR3 DNA: TGCGCCAGCAGCCCCACCCCAGGAGGGACAAGACAGGGGTGGGCAGATACGCAGTATTTT; clone size: once; V gene: TRBV4-3; D gene: TRBD1; J gene: TRBJ2-3